The 27 T cell receptor beta chains presented below share a single source sample, sequenced in a study of CD8 T cells in Susac syndrome. An input of 0.5 to 1 ug of RNA was subjected to reverse transcription using random hexamers. MiXCR, run by TCRdb on the immunoSEQ multiplex PCR reads, gives a single entry per CDR3 protein. The table includes roughly 200,000 distinct CDR3 sequences, about 95% detected once. Sequencing was carried out using CD4+ T cells from PBMCs. The receptors were sampled from a human donor with multiple sclerosis.

The rearrangement uses TRBV20-1 and TRBJ2-7; no firm D call. The CDR3 sequence is 12 residues long. Germline CDR1 and CDR2: DFQATT and SNEGSKA (reference sequence). V lost 3 bases, J lost 5 bases, and 11 bases lay in between. The CDR3 DNA reads TGCAGTGCTAGTCCCCGAGAGAACGAGCAGTACTTC. Amino acids: CSASPRENEQYF.

The chain is built from TRBV5-1 and TRBJ2-1; 10 nucleotides agree with TRBD2. Losses at the gene ends were 4 bases for V and 4 bases for J; bases not matched to a gene: 8. Germline loops: CDR1 SGHRS, CDR2 YFSETQ. This CDR3 region has 16 residues. The CDR3 protein is CASSALAGARYNEQFF. The CDR3 region has the DNA TGCGCCAGCAGCGCCCTAGCGGGGGCCCGATACAATGAGCAGTTCTTC.

The V call is TRBV3-1, the J call TRBJ1-3; D gene ambiguous. Germline CDR1 LGHDT, CDR2 YNNKEL (reference sequence). The CDR3 spans 15 residues. Trimming stripped 0 bases from V and 4 bases from J, with 10 bases between. CDR3 DNA sequence: TGTGCCAGCAGCCAAGAGGGCCTCCGAGGAAACACCATATATTTT. Protein sequence: CASSQEGLRGNTIYF.

The V and J genes are TRBV12-3 or TRBV12-4 and TRBJ2-2; a possible D gene is TRBD2 (5 bases). The V end lost 7 bases, the J end lost 2 bases, and 11 bases lay between the germline ends. The CDR3 is made up of 14 amino acids. The CDR3 loop is CASTEVANTGELFF. The CDR3 nucleotides are TGTGCCAGCACGGAGGTGGCTAACACCGGGGAGCTGTTTTTT.

This chain joins TRBV18 and TRBJ1-4; D possibly corresponds to TRBD1 (5 bases). In germline, CDR1 is KGHSH, CDR2 LQKENI. This CDR3 is 16 amino acids long. V was cut by 2 bases and J by 0 bases, with 10 bases left in between. In DNA, the CDR3 is TGTGCCAGCTCACCAAGACAGCATGCAACTAATGAAAAACTGTTTTTT. Its protein product is CASSPRQHATNEKLFF.

The rearrangement links TRBV3-1 to TRBJ1-1; D call uncertain. This CDR3 has 12 residues. V was shortened by 3 bases and J by 0 bases, with 2 bases between the two germline ends. Per the germline V gene, CDR1 is LGHDT and CDR2 is YNNKEL (reference sequence). Written as DNA, the CDR3 is TGTGCCAGCAGCCAGGTGAACACTGAAGCTTTCTTT. This encodes CASSQVNTEAFF.

This clonotype occurred once. The chain couples TRBV9 to TRBJ2-7; 10 nucleotides line up with TRBD2. CDR1 SGDLS and CDR2 YYNGEE come from the germline V gene. The CDR3 totals 14 residues. Trimming took 3 bases from V and 5 from J; bases not matched to a gene: 5. The CDR3 region has the DNA TGTGCCAGCAGCGCCGGGACTAGCGCGGACGAGCAGTACTTC. Translated, it gives CASSAGTSADEQYF. Full variable domain (outside the CDR3, taken from reference TRBV9 and TRBJ2-7): DSGVTQTPKHLITATGQRVTLRCSPRSGDLSVYWYQQSLDQGLQFLIQYYNGEERAKGNILERFSAQQFPDLHSELNLSSLELGDSALYFCASSAGTSADEQYFGPGTRLTVT.

The CDR3 is CASSPGDVYGYTF. The CDR3 DNA reads as TGCGCCAGCAGCCCAGGGGACGTCTATGGCTACACCTTC. The chain couples TRBV5-1 to TRBJ1-2, with a weak D call TRBD1 (6 bases). The CDR3 is 13 amino acids. Germline CDR1 and CDR2: SGHRS and YFSETQ. V was cut by 4 bases and J by 4 bases, with 11 bases left in between.

The genes are TRBV30 and TRBJ2-7; 8 nucleotides match TRBD1. CDR3 length equals 14 residues. The germline gives CDR1 GTSNPN, CDR2 SVGIG (reference sequence). V was pared by 5 bases and J by 0 bases, with 6 bases of the junction left unmatched. CDR3 coding DNA: TGTGCCTGGGGACAGGGCCCGCCCTCCTACGAGCAGTACTTC. Residues: CAWGQGPPSYEQYF.

This chain uses TRBV6-1 with TRBJ2-3; TRBD2 aligns across 14 bases. The CDR3 covers 17 residues. V was pared by 6 bases and J by 10 bases, with 15 bases of the junction left unmatched. Germline CDR1 and CDR2: MNHNS and SASEGT. This CDR3 reads CASSPSPGLAGELAQYF. CDR3 bases: TGTGCCAGCAGCCCCTCACCGGGACTAGCGGGGGAACTAGCGCAGTATTTT.

The chain combines TRBV29-1 with TRBJ2-5; unclear D gene. Germline CDR1 SQVTM, CDR2 ANQGSEA. Trimming shortened V by 0 bases and J by 5 bases, and 10 bases separated the two germline ends. This CDR3 comprises 13 residues. CDR3 nucleotide sequence: TGCAGCGTTGAAGATTGGCGTGGGGAGACCCAGTACTTC. It translates to CSVEDWRGETQYF. The full variable domain, its missing parts supplied by reference TRBV29-1 and TRBJ2-5, is SAVISQKPSRDICQRGTSLTIQCQVDSQVTMMFWYRQQPGQSLTLIATANQGSEATYESGFVIDKFPISRPNLTFSTLTVSNMSPEDSSIYLCSVEDWRGETQYFGPGTRLLVL.

This clonotype appeared a single time. The genes are TRBV29-1 and TRBJ1-1, with a weak D call TRBD1 (5 bases). Trimming took 6 bases from V and 5 from J, leaving 16 bases between them. Germline V gene sequence: CDR1 SQVTM, CDR2 ANQGSEA. The CDR3 runs 13 residues. CDR3 nucleotides: TGCAGCGTCGCAGGGAAAGCTCGGACTGAAGCTTTCTTT. This sequence encodes CSVAGKARTEAFF.

The gene calls are TRBV20-1 and TRBJ1-5; D call uncertain. The CDR3 is made up of 16 amino acids. CDR1 and CDR2 (germline): DFQATT, SNEGSKA (reference sequence). V lost 3 bases and J 2 bases, leaving 17 bases between the germline ends. CDR3: CSARSGPTGGNQPQHF. CDR3 nucleotides: TGCAGTGCTAGGTCTGGACCGACGGGAGGCAATCAGCCCCAGCATTTT.

In its sample, this clonotype was seen once. The chain employs TRBV29-1 and TRBJ1-2; weak D call: TRBD1 (6 bases). The CDR3 consists of 13 residues. The V gene lost 4 bases and the J gene lost 4 bases, with 13 bases spanning the gap. Germline V gene data show CDR1 as SQVTM and CDR2 as ANQGSEA. The CDR3, as DNA: TGCAGCGTTGTCGGGGGGCTGAGCTATGGCTACACCTTC. As protein: CSVVGGLSYGYTF.

The chain is built from TRBV29-1 and TRBJ1-4; D not resolved. The CDR3 totals 11 residues. V was shortened by 4 bases and J by 4 bases, with 4 bases between the two germline ends. Germline V CDR1 and CDR2: SQVTM, ANQGSEA. The CDR3 DNA sequence: TGCAGCGTTGGCAATAATGAAAAACTGTTTTTT. Translation: CSVGNNEKLFF.

This clonotype was seen only a few times. CDR3 DNA sequence: TGTGCCAGCAGCCAAGTTGGCGGAAACAATGAGCAGTTCTTC. Translating it yields CASSQVGGNNEQFF. The rearrangement joins TRBV4-2 to TRBJ2-1; no definite D call. With 1 base removed from V and 5 bases from J, the gap between germline ends came to 9 bases. The CDR3 runs to 14 residues. Germline V gives CDR1 LGHNA, CDR2 YNFKEQ.

J is TRBJ1-2 and V is TRBV27; 7 bases match TRBD1. Germline trimming cut 8 bases from V and 7 bases from J; bases unmatched to any gene: 13. Germline V lookup: CDR1 MNHEY, CDR2 SMNVEV (reference sequence). The CDR3 runs to 14 residues. The DNA of the CDR3 is TGTGCCAGCGCGTGGACAGGTTCCTCTGGTGGCTACACCTTC. It encodes CASAWTGSSGGYTF.

The chain carries TRBV5-1 and TRBJ2-1; 8 bases are a match to TRBD1. Trimming at V came to 0 bases and at J to 13 bases, leaving 12 bases not matched to a gene. Germline lookup yields CDR1 SGHRS and CDR2 YFSETQ. CDR3 size: 15 residues. The CDR3 region is CASSLASTQGAAQFF. CDR3 coding DNA: TGCGCCAGCAGCTTGGCCTCCACTCAGGGGGCGGCCCAGTTCTTC.

J is TRBJ1-6 and V is TRBV27; a weak D match, TRBD1 (6 bases). The CDR3 is 13 amino acids. Trimming shortened V by 8 bases and J by 8 bases, and 13 bases separated the two germline ends. Germline CDR1 MNHEY, CDR2 SMNVEV (reference sequence). The CDR3 nucleotides read TGTGCCAGCGGGGGACAAGTGGATTCACCCCTCCACTTT. Encoded protein: CASGGQVDSPLHF.

This clonotype was recorded a few times. The chain joins TRBV3-1 to TRBJ1-1, with a possible D match to TRBD1 (6 bases). This CDR3 spans 11 amino acids. Germline V CDR1 and CDR2: LGHDT, YNNKEL (reference sequence). With 2 bases removed from V and 11 bases from J, the gap between germline ends came to 9 bases. CDR3 in amino acids: CASSQTGAAFF. For the CDR3, the DNA is TGTGCCAGCAGCCAAACGGGGGCGGCTTTCTTT.

The chain is built from TRBV7-2 and TRBJ2-7, with TRBD1 as a possible D gene (6 bases). Germline V gives CDR1 SGHTA, CDR2 FQGNSA. Trimming took 7 bases from V and 6 from J, leaving 13 bases between them. The CDR3 runs 12 residues. CDR3 DNA: TGTGCCAGCACCGCTGACAGGATCGAGCAGTACTTC. Translation: CASTADRIEQYF.

V usage is TRBV7-9 and J usage is TRBJ1-5; a weak D match, TRBD1 (5 bases). Germline CDR1 is SEHNR and CDR2 is FQNEAQ (reference sequence). The CDR3 extends over 15 amino acids. The V gene lost 5 bases and the J gene lost 5 bases, with 16 bases spanning the gap. The CDR3 here is CASSPTDSWDQPQHF. Written as DNA, the CDR3 is TGTGCCAGCAGCCCGACTGACAGTTGGGATCAGCCCCAGCATTTT.

V and J are TRBV7-8 and TRBJ1-6; D not resolved. Trimming pared 5 bases from V and 7 bases from J, leaving 12 bases between. The CDR3 is 14 amino acids. Germline V gene sequence: CDR1 SGHVS, CDR2 FQNEAQ. CDR3 residues: CASSRARENSPLHF. CDR3 nucleotide sequence: TGTGCCAGCAGCCGGGCCAGAGAGAATTCACCCCTCCACTTT. Full variable domain (remainder filled in from reference TRBV7-8 and TRBJ1-6): GAGVSQSPRYKVAKRGQDVALRCDPISGHVSLFWYQQALGQGPEFLTYFQNEAQLDKSGLPSDRFFAERPEGSVSTLKIQRTQQEDSAVYLCASSRARENSPLHFGNGTRLTVT.

The chain uses TRBV3-1 and TRBJ1-1, with 9 positions matching TRBD1. In germline, CDR1 is LGHDT, CDR2 YNNKEL (reference sequence). The V gene end was trimmed by 2 bases and the J gene end by 5 bases; junction bases not matched to a gene: 9. The CDR3 consists of 16 residues. CDR3 DNA sequence: TGTGCCAGCAGCCAACATTACGGGACAGGGAGTACTGAAGCTTTCTTT. Translating it yields CASSQHYGTGSTEAFF.

A single count supports this clonotype. The rearrangement uses TRBV29-1 and TRBJ2-2; D gene ambiguous. CDR1 SQVTM and CDR2 ANQGSEA come from the germline V gene. The ends were cut back, 6 bases at V and 8 bases at J, with 7 bases in the middle. The CDR3 length is 10 residues. Here the CDR3 DNA reads TGCAGCGTGGGTGCGGGGGAGCTGTTTTTT. This gives the protein CSVGAGELFF.

The V and J genes are TRBV25-1 and TRBJ1-4; possible D gene TRBD1, 5 bases. V lost 4 bases to trimming and J lost 0 bases, with 12 bases between them. Germline V gene sequence: CDR1 MGHDK, CDR2 SYGVNS. The CDR3 is made up of 16 amino acids. The CDR3 bases are TGTGCCAGCAGTGCGATCCAGGGAGCAACTAATGAAAAACTGTTTTTT. Translated: CASSAIQGATNEKLFF.

This rearrangement joins TRBV20-1 to TRBJ2-5, with 7 bases matching TRBD1. The CDR3 consists of 13 residues. Germline CDR1 reads DFQATT; CDR2 reads SNEGSKA (reference sequence). The V gene end was trimmed by 4 bases and the J gene end by 1 base; junction bases not matched to a gene: 3. The CDR3 DNA follows: TGCAGTGCTATCCGACAGGGCCAAGAGACCCAGTACTTC. This encodes CSAIRQGQETQYF.